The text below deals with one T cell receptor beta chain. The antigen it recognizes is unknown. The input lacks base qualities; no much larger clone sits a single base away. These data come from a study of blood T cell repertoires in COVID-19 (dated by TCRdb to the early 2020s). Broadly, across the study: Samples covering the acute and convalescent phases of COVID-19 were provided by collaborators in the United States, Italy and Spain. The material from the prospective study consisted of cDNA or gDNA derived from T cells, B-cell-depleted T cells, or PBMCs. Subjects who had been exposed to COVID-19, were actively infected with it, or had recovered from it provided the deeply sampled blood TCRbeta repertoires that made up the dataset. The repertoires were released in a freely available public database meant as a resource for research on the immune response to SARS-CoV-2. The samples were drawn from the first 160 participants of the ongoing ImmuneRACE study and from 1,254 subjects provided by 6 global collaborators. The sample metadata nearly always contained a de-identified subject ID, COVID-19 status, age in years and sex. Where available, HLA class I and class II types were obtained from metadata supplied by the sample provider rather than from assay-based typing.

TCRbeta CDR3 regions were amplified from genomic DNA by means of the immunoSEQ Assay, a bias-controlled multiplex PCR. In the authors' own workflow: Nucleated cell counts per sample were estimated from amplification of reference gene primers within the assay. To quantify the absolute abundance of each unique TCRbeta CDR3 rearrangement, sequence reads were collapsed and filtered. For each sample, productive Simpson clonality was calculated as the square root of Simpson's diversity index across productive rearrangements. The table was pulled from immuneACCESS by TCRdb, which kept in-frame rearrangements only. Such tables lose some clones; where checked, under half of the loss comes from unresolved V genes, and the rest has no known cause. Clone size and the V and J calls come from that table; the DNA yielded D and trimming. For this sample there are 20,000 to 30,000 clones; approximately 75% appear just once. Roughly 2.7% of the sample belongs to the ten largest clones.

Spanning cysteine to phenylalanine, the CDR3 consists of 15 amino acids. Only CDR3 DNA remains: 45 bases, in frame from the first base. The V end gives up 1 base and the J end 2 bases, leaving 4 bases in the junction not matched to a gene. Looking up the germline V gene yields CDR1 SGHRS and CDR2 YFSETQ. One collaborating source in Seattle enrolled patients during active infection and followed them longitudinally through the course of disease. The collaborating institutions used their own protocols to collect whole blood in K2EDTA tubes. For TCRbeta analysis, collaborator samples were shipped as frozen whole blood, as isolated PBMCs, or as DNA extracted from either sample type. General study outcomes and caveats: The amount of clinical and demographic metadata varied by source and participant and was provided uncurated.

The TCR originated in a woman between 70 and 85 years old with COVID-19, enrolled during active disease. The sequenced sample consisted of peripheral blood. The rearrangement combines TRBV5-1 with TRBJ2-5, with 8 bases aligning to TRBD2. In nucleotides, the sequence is TGCGCCAGCAGCTTGCAGCGGGGGCCGCAAGAGACCCAGTACTTC. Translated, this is CASSLQRGPQETQYF.